These 10 T cell receptor beta chains came from one sample sequenced in a study of tumor-infiltrating lymphocytes in primary liver carcinoma. RNA isolated from unsorted whole blood supplied the blood RNA, with germline DNA also extracted. Researchers generated TCR beta cDNA from roughly 510 ng of total RNA, relying on a constant-region primer. Three-round nested multiplex PCR performed with slightly modified ARM-PCR produced the TCR beta libraries. Each of the first two PCR rounds ran roughly 9 cycles with TRBV1-TRBV30 forward and C-beta reverse primers. Via MiXCR, TCRdb re-called the multiplex PCR reads, giving one row per CDR3 protein. The repertoire holds hundreds of thousands of distinct CDR3 sequences, 45% to 70% seen once, with over 15% in the top ten. Material for sequencing was peripheral blood. The receptors come from a woman in her twenties or thirties with primary liver carcinoma and hepatitis B virus infection.

Concerning this clonotype itself: Germline is not matched at one junction end, which may reflect a read error. The chain combines TRBV6-2 or TRBV6-3 with TRBJ1-4, with D unclear. This CDR3 region has 14 residues. Germline V CDR1 and CDR2: MNHEY, SVGEGT. CDR3 sequence reads: CVSSYSSTTFRLFF. CDR3 sequence (DNA): TGTGTCAGCAGTTACTCGAGCACCACCTTTAGACTGTTTTTT.

With regard to this clonotype: Given a much more abundant clone one base away, this may be a read error. The chain carries TRBV29-1 and TRBJ1-4, with D tentatively TRBD1 (5 bases). Between the trimmed V and J ends, which lost 2 bases and 1 base, there was a span of 11 bases. The CDR3 extends over 15 amino acids. Germline V CDR1 and CDR2: SQVTM, ANQGSEA. The CDR3 loop reads CSVEFPGGTNEKLFF. The CDR3 coding sequence is TGCAGCGTTGAATTCCCCGGGGGAACTAATGAAAAACTGTTTTTT.

This clonotype came up once. This sequence may be a read error, since a much larger clone differs from it by one base. This chain connects TRBV29-1 to TRBJ2-3; 9 bases match TRBD2. Germline trimming cut 2 bases from V and 5 bases from J; bases unmatched to any gene: 8. The CDR3 loop spans 15 amino acids. The germline gives CDR1 SQVTM, CDR2 ANQGSEA. The CDR3 here is CSVERLAGRRDTQYF. As DNA, the CDR3 is TGCAGCGTTGAACGGCTAGCGGGACGCAGAGATACGCAGTATTTT.

For this clonotype: The junction departs from the called germline gene at one end, perhaps through a read error. The CDR3 coding sequence is TGTGCCAACAGCTCCCTCTCCCAGGGCGGTACGCAGTATTTT. It translates to CANSSLSQGGTQYF. The chain combines TRBV7-9 with TRBJ2-3, with D perhaps TRBD1 (5 bases). This CDR3 region has 14 residues. Germline loops: CDR1 SEHNR, CDR2 FQNEAQ (reference sequence).

On this clonotype itself: At one of its ends the junction is not consistent with the germline gene, which may arise from a read error. The chain has TRBV11-2 and TRBJ2-5; D might be TRBD1 or TRBD2, each matching 5 bases. CDR1 is SGHAT, CDR2 FQNNGV, per germline. This CDR3 is built from 17 residues. The CDR3 DNA reads TGTGTCAGCAGCCCTCCCGGGACGCAGGTGGGGAGAGAGACCCTGTACTTC. This encodes CVSSPPGTQVGRETLYF.

Points on this clonotype: A read error may account for a junction end that differs from germline. The CDR3 spells CASSSYLSGLTDMQYF. The CDR3 DNA is TGTGCCAGCAGTTCCTACCTTAGCGGGCTCACAGATATGCAGTATTTT. The chain has TRBV12-3 or TRBV12-4 and TRBJ2-3; 7 bases agree with TRBD2. The CDR3 has 16 amino acids.

At least ten counts were recorded for this clonotype. The chain couples TRBV6-6 to TRBJ2-7; either TRBD1 or TRBD2 may fit D (6 bases each). Germline V lookup: CDR1 MNHNY, CDR2 SVGAGI (reference sequence). CDR3 length: 15 amino acids. The germline V and J ends were trimmed by 2 bases and 6 bases, with 17 bases remaining between them. CDR3 amino acids: CASSYTPGARGEQYF. The CDR3, as DNA: TGTGCCAGCAGTTACACCCCGGGGGCGCGGGGCGAGCAGTACTTC.

A note on this clonotype: An end of the junction does not agree with germline; a read error may underlie this. This sequence joins TRBV5-4 and TRBJ2-1; the match to TRBD2 covers 10 bases. This CDR3 contains 15 residues. The V gene's germline CDR1 is SGHNT and CDR2 YYREEE (reference sequence). The CDR3 coding sequence is TGTGCCAGCAGCTTGACTAGCGGGGTCTACAATGAGCAGTCCTTC. Protein sequence: CASSLTSGVYNEQSF.

The CDR3 spells CASSLPVSGRQETQYF. DNA of the CDR3: TGTGCCAGCAGTTTACCGGTTAGCGGGAGACAAGAGACCCAGTACTTC. The chain combines TRBV12-3 or TRBV12-4 with TRBJ2-5; 9 nucleotides match TRBD2. The CDR3 is 16 residues long. The V gene end was trimmed by 2 bases and the J gene end by 2 bases; junction bases not matched to a gene: 6.

Remarks on this clonotype: An end of the junction does not agree with germline; a read error may underlie this. V usage is TRBV11-2 and J usage is TRBJ2-6; weak D call: TRBD1 (5 bases). Per the germline V gene, CDR1 is SGHAT and CDR2 is FQNNGV. This CDR3 comprises 17 residues. CDR3 amino acids: CASSLGPGPSGAKVLTF. DNA for the CDR3: TGTGCCAGCAGCTTAGGGCCAGGACCCTCTGGGGCCAAGGTCCTGACTTTC. Full variable domain (outside the CDR3, taken from reference TRBV11-2 and TRBJ2-6): EAGVAQSPRYKIIEKRQSVAFWCNPISGHATLYWYQQILGQGPKLLIQFQNNGVVDDSQLPKDRFSAERLKGVDSTLKIQPAKLEDSAVYLCASSLGPGPSGAKVLTFGAGSRLTVL.